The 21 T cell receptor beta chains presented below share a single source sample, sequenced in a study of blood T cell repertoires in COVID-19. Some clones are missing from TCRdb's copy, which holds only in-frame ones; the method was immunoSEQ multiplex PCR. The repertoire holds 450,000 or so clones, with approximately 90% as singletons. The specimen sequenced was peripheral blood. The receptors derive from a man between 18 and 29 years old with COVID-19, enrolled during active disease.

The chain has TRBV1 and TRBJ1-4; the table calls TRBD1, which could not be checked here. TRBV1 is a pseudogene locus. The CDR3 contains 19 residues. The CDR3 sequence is CTSSQGPLDQGIKNEKLFF. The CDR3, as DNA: TGCACCAGCAGCCAAGGACCCCTCGACCAGGGGATAAAAAATGAAAAACTGTTTTTT.

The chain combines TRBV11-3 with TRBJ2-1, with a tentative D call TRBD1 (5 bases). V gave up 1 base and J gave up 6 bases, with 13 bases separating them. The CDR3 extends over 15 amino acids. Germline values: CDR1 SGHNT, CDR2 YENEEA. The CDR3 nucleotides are TGTGCCAGCAGCTTAGGGGCAGGGTATGGCAATGAGCAGTTCTTC. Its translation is CASSLGAGYGNEQFF.

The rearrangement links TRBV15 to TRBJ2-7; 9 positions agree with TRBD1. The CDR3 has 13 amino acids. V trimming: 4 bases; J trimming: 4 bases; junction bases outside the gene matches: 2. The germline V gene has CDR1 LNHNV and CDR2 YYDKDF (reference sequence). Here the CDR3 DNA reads TGTGCCACCAGCAAGGACAGGGGTTACGAGCAGTACTTC. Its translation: CATSKDRGYEQYF.

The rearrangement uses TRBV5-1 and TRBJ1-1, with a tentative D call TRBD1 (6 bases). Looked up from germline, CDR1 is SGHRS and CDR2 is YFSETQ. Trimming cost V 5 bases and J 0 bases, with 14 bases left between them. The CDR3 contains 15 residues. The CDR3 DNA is TGCGCCAGCAGTCTCCTACAGGGAATGAACACTGAAGCTTTCTTT. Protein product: CASSLLQGMNTEAFF.

Written as DNA, the CDR3 is TGTGCCAGCAGTGCGGCGGGAGGGACAGATACGCAGTATTTT. Its protein is CASSAAGGTDTQYF. This chain links TRBV2 with TRBJ2-3, with 9 bases identical to TRBD2. CDR3 length: 14 residues. The junction had 2 bases not matched to a gene; V was cut back by 4 bases and J by 3 bases. Germline loops: CDR1 SNHLY, CDR2 FYNNEI. The full variable domain, with the rest looked up from reference TRBV2 and TRBJ2-3, is EPEVTQTPSHQVTQMGQEVILRCVPISNHLYFYWYRQILGQKVEFLVSFYNNEISEKSEIFDDQFSVERPDGSNFTLKIRSTKLEDSAMYFCASSAAGGTDTQYFGPGTRLTVL.

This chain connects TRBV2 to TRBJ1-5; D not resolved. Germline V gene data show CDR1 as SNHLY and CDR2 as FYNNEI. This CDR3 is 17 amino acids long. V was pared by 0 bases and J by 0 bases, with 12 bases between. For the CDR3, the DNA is TGTGCCAGCAGTGAAGCGGGCAGGATATATAGCAATCAGCCCCAGCATTTT. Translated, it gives CASSEAGRIYSNQPQHF. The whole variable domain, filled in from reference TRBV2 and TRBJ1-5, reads EPEVTQTPSHQVTQMGQEVILRCVPISNHLYFYWYRQILGQKVEFLVSFYNNEISEKSEIFDDQFSVERPDGSNFTLKIRSTKLEDSAMYFCASSEAGRIYSNQPQHFGDGTRLSIL.

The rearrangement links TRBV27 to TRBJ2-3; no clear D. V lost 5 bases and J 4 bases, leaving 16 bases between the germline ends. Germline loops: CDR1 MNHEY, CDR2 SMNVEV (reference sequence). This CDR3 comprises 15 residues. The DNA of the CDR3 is TGTGCCAGCAGTGCATGGGCCCCTGGTTCAGATACGCAGTATTTT. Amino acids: CASSAWAPGSDTQYF.

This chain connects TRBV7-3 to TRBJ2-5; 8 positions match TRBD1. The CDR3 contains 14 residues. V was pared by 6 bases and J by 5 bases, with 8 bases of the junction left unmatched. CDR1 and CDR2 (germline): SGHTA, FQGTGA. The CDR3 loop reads CASSTRTGGETQYF. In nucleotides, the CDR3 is TGTGCCAGCAGTACCAGAACAGGGGGGGAGACCCAGTACTTC.

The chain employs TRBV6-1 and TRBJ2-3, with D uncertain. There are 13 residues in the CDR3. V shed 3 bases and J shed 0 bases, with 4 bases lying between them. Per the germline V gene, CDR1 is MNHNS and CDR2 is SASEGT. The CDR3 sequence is CASSEGSTDTQYF. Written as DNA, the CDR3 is TGTGCCAGCAGTGAGGGCAGCACAGATACGCAGTATTTT.

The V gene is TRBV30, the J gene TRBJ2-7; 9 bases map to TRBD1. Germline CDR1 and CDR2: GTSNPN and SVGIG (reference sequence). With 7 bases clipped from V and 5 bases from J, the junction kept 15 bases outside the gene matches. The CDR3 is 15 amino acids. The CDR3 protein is CALYKQGANPNEQYF. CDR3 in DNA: TGTGCCTTATACAAACAGGGGGCGAATCCCAACGAGCAGTACTTC.

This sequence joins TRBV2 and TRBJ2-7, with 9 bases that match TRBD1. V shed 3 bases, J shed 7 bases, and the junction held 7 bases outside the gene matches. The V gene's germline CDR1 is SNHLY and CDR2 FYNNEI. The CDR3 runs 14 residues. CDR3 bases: TGTGCCAGCAGTGAGGACAGGGGTTCGAGGGAGCAGTACTTC. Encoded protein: CASSEDRGSREQYF.

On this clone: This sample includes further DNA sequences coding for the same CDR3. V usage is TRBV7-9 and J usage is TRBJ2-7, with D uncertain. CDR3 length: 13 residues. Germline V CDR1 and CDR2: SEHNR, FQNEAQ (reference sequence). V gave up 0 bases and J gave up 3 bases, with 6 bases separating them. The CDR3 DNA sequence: TGTGCCAGCAGCTTAGCCGGCGGCTACGAGCAGTACTTC. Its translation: CASSLAGGYEQYF.

In DNA, the CDR3 is TGTGCCAGCGTGGCCAGGGAGGACCAGAAAGCTTTCTTT. Translating gives CASVAREDQKAFF. The J gene is TRBJ1-1, the V gene TRBV12-3 or TRBV12-4, with D perhaps matching TRBD1 (5 bases). CDR3 length: 13 residues. Trimming took off 8 bases at V and 9 bases at J, with 19 bases between the two ends.

The CDR3 region is CASSPDRAIPTGELFF. CDR3 DNA: TGCGCCAGCAGCCCGGACAGGGCGATTCCTACCGGGGAGCTGTTTTTT. This chain joins TRBV5-1 and TRBJ2-2, with 8 bases fitting TRBD1. The CDR3 is 16 amino acids. The germline V gene encodes CDR1 SGHRS and CDR2 YFSETQ. V shed 4 bases and J 5 bases; nucleotides not matched to a gene: 10.

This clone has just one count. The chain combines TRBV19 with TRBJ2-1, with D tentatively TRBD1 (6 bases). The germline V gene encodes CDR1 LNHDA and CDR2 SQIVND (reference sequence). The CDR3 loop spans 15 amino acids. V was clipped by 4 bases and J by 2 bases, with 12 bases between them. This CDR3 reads CASSRQQGPYNEQFF. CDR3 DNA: TGTGCCAGTAGTAGGCAACAGGGTCCCTACAATGAGCAGTTCTTC.

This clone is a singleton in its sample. The CDR3, as DNA: TGTGCCAGTAGTAGAGGGGACAAAAGACAATATGGCTACACCTTC. This gives the protein CASSRGDKRQYGYTF. The chain employs TRBV19 and TRBJ1-2, with D possibly matching TRBD1 (6 bases). The germline V gene has CDR1 LNHDA and CDR2 SQIVND (reference sequence). There are 15 residues in the CDR3. V lost 4 bases and J lost 5, with 17 bases in between.

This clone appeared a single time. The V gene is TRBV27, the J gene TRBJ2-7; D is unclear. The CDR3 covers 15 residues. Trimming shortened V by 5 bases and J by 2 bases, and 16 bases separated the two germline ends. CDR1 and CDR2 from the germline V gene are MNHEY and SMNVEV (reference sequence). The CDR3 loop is CASSPKRYSAYEQYF. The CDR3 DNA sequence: TGTGCCAGCAGTCCTAAGAGGTATTCGGCCTACGAGCAGTACTTC.

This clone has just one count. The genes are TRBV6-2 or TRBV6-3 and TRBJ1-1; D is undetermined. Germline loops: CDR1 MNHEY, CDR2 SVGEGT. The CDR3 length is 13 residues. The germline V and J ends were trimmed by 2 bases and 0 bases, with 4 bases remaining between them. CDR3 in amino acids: CASSYRVNTEAFF. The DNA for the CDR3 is TGTGCCAGCAGTTACCGGGTGAACACTGAAGCTTTCTTT.

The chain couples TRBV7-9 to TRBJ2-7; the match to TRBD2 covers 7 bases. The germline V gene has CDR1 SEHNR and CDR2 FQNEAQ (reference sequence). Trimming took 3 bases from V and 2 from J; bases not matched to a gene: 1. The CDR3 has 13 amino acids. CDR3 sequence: CASSFGLAYEQYF. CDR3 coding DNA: TGTGCCAGCAGCTTCGGACTAGCCTACGAGCAGTACTTC. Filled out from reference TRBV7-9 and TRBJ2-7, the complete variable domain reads DTGVSQNPRHKITKRGQNVTFRCDPISEHNRLYWYRQTLGQGPEFLTYFQNEAQLEKSRLLSDRFSAERPKGSFSTLEIQRTEQGDSAMYLCASSFGLAYEQYFGPGTRLTVT.

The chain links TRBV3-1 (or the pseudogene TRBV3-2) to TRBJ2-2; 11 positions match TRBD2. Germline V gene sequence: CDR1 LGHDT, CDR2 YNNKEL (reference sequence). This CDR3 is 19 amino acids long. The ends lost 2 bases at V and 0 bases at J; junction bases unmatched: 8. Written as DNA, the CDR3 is TGTGCCAGCAGCCAATTAACTAGCGGGGGCTTCGCGAACACCGGGGAGCTGTTTTTT. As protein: CASSQLTSGGFANTGELFF.

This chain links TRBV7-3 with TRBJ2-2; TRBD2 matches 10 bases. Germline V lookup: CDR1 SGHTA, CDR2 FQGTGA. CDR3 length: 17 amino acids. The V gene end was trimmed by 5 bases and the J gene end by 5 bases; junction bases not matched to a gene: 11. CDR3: CASSPQPLGLATGELFF. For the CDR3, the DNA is TGTGCCAGCAGCCCCCAACCCCTGGGACTAGCGACCGGGGAGCTGTTTTTT.